A selection of T cell receptor beta chains follows, all from one sample in a study of cytomegalovirus exposure and HLA in healthy donors. Produced via immunoSEQ multiplex PCR; TCRdb's table is partial and in-frame only. Here the sample spans about 69,000 clones, 60% to 75% being singletons. The sequenced material came from PBMCs. These receptors were obtained from an older woman in good health and CMV-seropositive. The CDR3 runs from the conserved cysteine through the conserved F or W. D genes are given only for firm matches. Some rows mark clone size as missing; the rest say once, few, many or name a class of expanded clone.

CDR3	DNA	size	V	J	D
CASSPPGQRETQYF	TGTGCCAGCTCACCGCCGGGACAGAGGGAGACCCAGTACTTC	-	TRBV18	TRBJ2-5	TRBD1
CASSAGVGNEQFF	TGCGCCAGCAGCGCGGGAGTAGGCAATGAGCAGTTCTTC	once	TRBV5-1	TRBJ2-1	TRBD2
CASSQNTGTDTQYF	TGTGCCAGCAGCCAAAATACAGGCACAGATACGCAGTATTTT	-	TRBV7-9	TRBJ2-3	-
CASSLGGGGARETQYF	TGTGCCAGCAGCTTAGGTGGCGGGGGGGCCCGGGAGACCCAGTACTTC	few	TRBV7-9	TRBJ2-5	TRBD2
CASSRNSGQETQYF	TGTGCCAGCAGCCGAAATAGCGGCCAAGAGACCCAGTACTTC	-	TRBV7-9	TRBJ2-5	-
CAISGTGTYEQYF	TGTGCCATCAGTGGGACAGGGACCTACGAGCAGTACTTC	-	TRBV10-3	TRBJ2-7	TRBD1
CASSRSLGAGEKLFF	TGTGCCAGCAGCCGTTCCTTGGGGGCTGGTGAAAAACTGTTTTTT	-	TRBV7-9	TRBJ1-4	-
CASSPQAGTRNSYNEQFF	TGTGCCAGCAGCCCCCAAGCCGGGACTAGGAACTCCTACAATGAGCAGTTCTTC	-	TRBV9	TRBJ2-1	TRBD2
CASSQMAGGPETQYF	TGTGCCAGCAGCCAAATGGCGGGAGGTCCAGAGACCCAGTACTTC	-	TRBV4-2	TRBJ2-5	TRBD2
CASSSGTVNTEAFF	TGTGCCAGTAGCTCCGGGACAGTGAACACTGAAGCTTTCTTT	-	TRBV19	TRBJ1-1	TRBD1
CASSRGGGMNTEAFF	TGTGCCAGCAGCCGAGGGGGGGGGATGAACACTGAAGCTTTCTTT	-	TRBV6-1	TRBJ1-1	-
CASRTGQSYYGYTF	TGTGCCAGCAGAACCGGACAGTCCTACTATGGCTACACCTTC	few	TRBV6-5	TRBJ1-2	-
CASSFGLGGTDTQYF	TGTGCCAGCAGTTTCGGACTAGGGGGCACAGATACGCAGTATTTT	-	TRBV6-6	TRBJ2-3	TRBD2
CASSSGVHEQYF	TGTGCCAGCAGTTCCGGGGTCCACGAGCAGTACTTC	-	TRBV6-5	TRBJ2-7	-
CASRTSGGNEQFF	TGTGCCAGCAGAACTAGCGGGGGGAATGAGCAGTTCTTC	-	TRBV27	TRBJ2-1	TRBD2
CAISEVGTEGNTIYF	TGTGCCATCAGTGAAGTCGGGACAGAGGGAAACACCATATATTTT	-	TRBV10-3	TRBJ1-3	TRBD1
CAISASTGGAVYGYTF	TGTGCCATCAGTGCTTCGACAGGGGGCGCGGTCTATGGCTACACCTTC	-	TRBV10-3	TRBJ1-2	TRBD1
CASSLGGQLGAVYYGYTF	TGTGCCAGCAGCTTAGGGGGACAGTTGGGGGCAGTATACTATGGCTACACCTTC	-	TRBV7-8	TRBJ1-2	TRBD1
CAWSPPGRDAFF	TGTGCCTGGAGTCCCCCAGGGCGGGATGCTTTCTTT	once	TRBV30	TRBJ1-1	-
CAISTGGNQPQHF	TGTGCCATCAGCACAGGGGGCAATCAGCCCCAGCATTTT	-	TRBV10-3	TRBJ1-5	TRBD1
CASSLDGDRSEKLFF	TGCGCCAGCAGCTTGGACGGGGACAGGAGTGAAAAACTGTTTTTT	-	TRBV5-1	TRBJ1-4	TRBD1
CASSLARTGGDYTF	TGTGCCAGCAGCTTAGCCCGAACAGGAGGGGACTACACCTTC	once	TRBV7-8	TRBJ1-2	-
CASSEYPRPYNEQFF	TGTGCCAGCAGTGAGTACCCGAGGCCCTACAATGAGCAGTTCTTC	-	TRBV6-4	TRBJ2-1	-
CAWSVLKNTEAFF	TGTGCCTGGAGTGTACTTAAGAACACTGAAGCTTTCTTT	-	TRBV30	TRBJ1-1	-
CASSEGQGVNQPQHF	TGTGCCAGCAGTGAAGGACAGGGGGTCAATCAGCCCCAGCATTTT	-	TRBV2	TRBJ1-5	TRBD1
CASSPGLVNGEQFF	TGTGCCAGCAGCCCGGGACTAGTTAATGGTGAGCAGTTCTTC	few	TRBV7-9	TRBJ2-1	TRBD2
CASSQTLAGGIDEQYF	TGTGCTAGCAGCCAAACTCTAGCGGGAGGGATCGACGAGCAGTACTTC	-	TRBV7-7	TRBJ2-7	TRBD2
CASSQEGTGGEKLFF	TGCGCCAGCAGCCAAGAGGGGACAGGGGGTGAAAAACTGTTTTTT	-	TRBV4-1	TRBJ1-4	TRBD1
CASSLRGNYGYTF	TGTGCCAGCAGCTTGAGGGGGAACTATGGCTACACCTTC	-	TRBV7-2	TRBJ1-2	-
CASSQLVQGTEAFF	TGTGCCAGCAGCCAATTAGTCCAGGGCACTGAAGCTTTCTTT	-	TRBV16	TRBJ1-1	-
CASSQDQGNTEAFF	TGTGCCAGCAGCCAAGACCAGGGGAACACTGAAGCTTTCTTT	few	TRBV4-2	TRBJ1-1	-
CAWSRQTYEQYF	TGTGCCTGGAGTCGACAGACCTACGAGCAGTACTTC	-	TRBV30	TRBJ2-7	-
CASSRLLATDTQYF	TGCGCCAGCAGCCGACTTCTAGCTACAGATACGCAGTATTTT	-	TRBV4-1	TRBJ2-3	-
CASSLYRDYSYEQYF	TGTGCCAGCAGCCTCTACCGGGACTACTCCTACGAGCAGTACTTC	-	TRBV4-2	TRBJ2-7	TRBD2
CASSQATGGYGYTF	TGCGCCAGCAGCCAAGCCACAGGGGGCTATGGCTACACCTTC	-	TRBV4-1	TRBJ1-2	TRBD1
CASRKGGGDTGELFF	TGTGCCAGCAGAAAAGGCGGCGGTGACACCGGGGAGCTGTTTTTT	-	TRBV7-2	TRBJ2-2	-
CASSTSGGNNEQFF	TGCGCCAGCTCCACGAGCGGGGGAAACAATGAGCAGTTCTTC	-	TRBV5-1	TRBJ2-1	TRBD2
CASSYSPDPGNAEAFF	TGTGCCAGCAGTTACTCGCCGGACCCGGGGAACGCTGAAGCTTTCTTT	-	TRBV6-5	TRBJ1-1	-
CALSPPGTYEQYF	TGTGCCCTCTCCCCCCCAGGGACCTACGAGCAGTACTTC	-	TRBV30	TRBJ2-7	-
CASSTTGAGNTIYF	TGTGCCAGCAGCACGACAGGGGCTGGAAACACCATATATTTT	-	TRBV6-1	TRBJ1-3	TRBD1
CASSSGHMNTEAFF	TGTGCCAGCAGCTCAGGACATATGAACACTGAAGCTTTCTTT	-	TRBV7-6	TRBJ1-1	-
CASSQDLYQETQYF	TGCGCCAGCAGCCAAGACCTGTACCAAGAGACCCAGTACTTC	-	TRBV4-1	TRBJ2-5	-
CASKVRGGHYGYTF	TGTGCCAGCAAAGTCAGGGGCGGACACTATGGCTACACCTTC	-	TRBV27	TRBJ1-2	-
CASSPGAADNEKLFF	TGTGCCAGCTCACCTGGCGCGGCGGATAATGAAAAACTGTTTTTT	-	TRBV18	TRBJ1-4	-
CASSIGGFRAFF	TGTGCCAGTAGTATTGGAGGCTTTCGAGCTTTCTTT	few	TRBV19	TRBJ1-1	-
CASSVSSGSRTGELFF	TGTGCCAGCAGCGTCTCTTCAGGGTCCCGCACCGGGGAGCTGTTTTTT	-	TRBV5-4	TRBJ2-2	-
CASSQGGSGTEAFF	TGTGCCAGTAGCCAAGGTGGAAGCGGGACTGAAGCTTTCTTT	-	TRBV19	TRBJ1-1	-
CSVAGTSGGSGSFGELFF	TGCAGCGTTGCAGGGACTAGCGGGGGATCAGGTAGTTTCGGGGAGCTGTTTTTT	-	TRBV29-1	TRBJ2-2	TRBD2
CASSYAYRDSGNTIYF	TGCGCCAGCAGCTATGCTTACCGAGACTCTGGAAACACCATATATTTT	-	TRBV5-1	TRBJ1-3	-
CSVATGAFAEAFF	TGCAGCGTGGCGACAGGGGCGTTCGCTGAAGCTTTCTTT	few	TRBV29-1	TRBJ1-1	TRBD1
CASRPTGISSYEQYF	TGTGCCAGCAGACCCACAGGGATAAGCTCCTACGAGCAGTACTTC	-	TRBV2	TRBJ2-7	-
CASRKGTGNGNTIYF	TGCGCCAGCAGAAAAGGGACAGGGAATGGAAACACCATATATTTT	few	TRBV5-1	TRBJ1-3	TRBD1
CASSPSGGTGNEQFF	TGCGCCAGCAGCCCTAGCGGGGGTACCGGCAATGAGCAGTTCTTC	-	TRBV4-1	TRBJ2-1	TRBD2
CASSSGVLIYNEQFF	TGTGCCAGCAGCTCAGGGGTTTTGATATACAATGAGCAGTTCTTC	-	TRBV5-8	TRBJ2-1	-
CASSLTGRGEKLFF	TGTGCCAGCAGCTTAACGGGCAGGGGTGAAAAACTGTTTTTT	-	TRBV11-3	TRBJ1-4	-
CASSAPDRGEQYF	TGTGCCAGCAGCGCACCGGACAGGGGCGAGCAGTACTTC	-	TRBV9	TRBJ2-7	TRBD1
CASSSGQGLGGYTF	TGCGCCAGCAGCTCGGGACAGGGTTTGGGTGGCTACACCTTC	-	TRBV5-1	TRBJ1-2	TRBD1
CASSLTGGGLDGNTIYF	TGTGCCAGCAGCCTTACAGGGGGAGGTTTGGATGGAAACACCATATATTTT	-	TRBV7-2	TRBJ1-3	TRBD1
CASSFPAGGTDTQYF	TGTGCCAGCAGCTTTCCAGCGGGGGGCACAGATACGCAGTATTTT	-	TRBV7-9	TRBJ2-3	TRBD2